The clone carrying this T cell receptor (beta chain) was counted between two and nine times. Its cognate antigen is unknown. Germline V gives CDR1 DFQATT, CDR2 SNEGSKA (reference sequence). Unmatched junction bases numbered 4, after V lost 7 bases and J lost 4 bases. This CDR3 contains 13 residues. The sample originates from a study of identical twins. Regarding the study as a whole: Shared out-of-frame alpha sequences (those common to twins) showed excess low generation probability.

MiXCR, applied by TCRdb to the 5' RACE reads, yields one record per CDR3 protein. The sample holds roughly 260,000 distinct CDR3 sequences, around 15% seen once. This clonotype was sampled from a woman aged 18-35 years in good health. What was sequenced was memory (CD45RO+) T cells sorted from blood. The chain couples TRBV20-1 to TRBJ2-3; 11 bases are a match to TRBD2. CDR3 in amino acids: CSVAGGGSDTQYF. DNA for the CDR3: TGCAGTGTAGCGGGGGGGGGGTCAGATACGCAGTATTTT.